Shown below are 6 T cell receptor beta chains from a single sample sequenced in a study of blood T cell repertoires in COVID-19. The data were produced by immunoSEQ multiplex PCR, yet TCRdb's version contains in-frame clones alone and is incomplete. The repertoire holds tens of thousands of clones, with around 80% as singletons. What was sequenced was peripheral blood. These receptors came from a man at least 80 years old with acute or convalescent COVID-19.

This clone was observed once. The rearrangement links TRBV2 to TRBJ1-5; 8 bases align to TRBD1. Trimming took 4 bases from V and 4 from J; bases not matched to a gene: 3. The CDR3 covers 14 residues. CDR1 is SNHLY, CDR2 FYNNEI, per germline. The CDR3 DNA is TGTGCCAGCAGTGGACAGGGGAATAATCAGCCCCAGCATTTT. It encodes CASSGQGNNQPQHF.

This sequence joins TRBV3-1 (or the pseudogene TRBV3-2) and TRBJ1-1; D not resolved. The CDR3 consists of 13 residues. The germline V gene encodes CDR1 LGHDT and CDR2 YNNKEL (reference sequence). Trimming took 0 bases from V and 11 from J, leaving 13 bases between them. In DNA form, the CDR3 reads TGTGCCAGCAGCCAAGATGTAGTCGGGTGGGCTTTCTTT. It codes for CASSQDVVGWAFF.

In regard to this clone: A read error is likely, as this CDR3 ends without the conserved phenylalanine or tryptophan. The chain is built from TRBV6-5 and TRBJ1-2, with a weak D call TRBD1 (5 bases). Germline CDR1 reads MNHEY; CDR2 reads SVGAGI. This CDR3 has 13 amino acids. The CDR3 DNA follows: TGTGGGGAGGGAGGGGCGGCTAACTATGGCTACACCCTC. Amino acid sequence: CGEGGAANYGYTL.

V and J are TRBV5-1 and TRBJ2-7; D may be TRBD1 (6 bases). The V end lost 4 bases, the J end lost 2 bases, and 13 bases lay between the germline ends. Germline V CDR1 and CDR2: SGHRS, YFSETQ. The CDR3 has 14 amino acids. CDR3 DNA: TGCGCCAGCAGCGCCGGGACACTCCCCTACGAGCAGTACTTC. Its protein is CASSAGTLPYEQYF.

The chain carries TRBV5-6 and TRBJ1-2; 9 bases map to TRBD1. V trimming: 5 bases; J trimming: 8 bases; junction bases outside the gene matches: 7. The CDR3 spans 13 residues. CDR1 is SGHDT and CDR2 is YYEEEE in the germline V gene. The CDR3 sequence: CASRYTGGLGYTF. CDR3 sequence (DNA): TGTGCCAGCAGATATACAGGGGGCTTGGGCTACACCTTC.

This clone was detected only a few times. V and J are TRBV18 and TRBJ2-3; 7 positions agree with TRBD2. V lost 2 bases and J lost 6; bases outside the gene matches: 5. Germline-derived CDR1 and CDR2 are KGHSH and LQKENI. The CDR3 spans 14 residues. CDR3 loop: CASSPGLGVDTQYF. In DNA form, the CDR3 reads TGTGCCAGCTCACCAGGACTAGGGGTGGATACGCAGTATTTT.